The T cell receptor beta chain described here comes from a study of shared clonotypes between healthy human individuals. Trimming took 3 bases from V and 10 from J, leaving 7 bases between them. This CDR3 is 10 amino acids long. From germline, CDR1 is DFQATT and CDR2 SNEGSKA (reference sequence). The method was immunoSEQ multiplex PCR; TCRdb's version includes in-frame clones alone and lacks a portion of them. In the table there are about 380,000 clones, around 96% of which are singletons. The sequencing sample was made of memory CD8+ T cells sorted from blood. As to subset: CD45RO+ cells pooled with CCR7-negative TemRA cells. The receptor was isolated from a man aged 30 to 45 in good health. The chain joins TRBV20-1 to TRBJ2-1; a possible D gene is TRBD2 (5 bases). CDR3 residues: CSASLAEQFF. The CDR3 nucleotides read TGCAGTGCTAGTTTAGCGGAGCAGTTCTTC.